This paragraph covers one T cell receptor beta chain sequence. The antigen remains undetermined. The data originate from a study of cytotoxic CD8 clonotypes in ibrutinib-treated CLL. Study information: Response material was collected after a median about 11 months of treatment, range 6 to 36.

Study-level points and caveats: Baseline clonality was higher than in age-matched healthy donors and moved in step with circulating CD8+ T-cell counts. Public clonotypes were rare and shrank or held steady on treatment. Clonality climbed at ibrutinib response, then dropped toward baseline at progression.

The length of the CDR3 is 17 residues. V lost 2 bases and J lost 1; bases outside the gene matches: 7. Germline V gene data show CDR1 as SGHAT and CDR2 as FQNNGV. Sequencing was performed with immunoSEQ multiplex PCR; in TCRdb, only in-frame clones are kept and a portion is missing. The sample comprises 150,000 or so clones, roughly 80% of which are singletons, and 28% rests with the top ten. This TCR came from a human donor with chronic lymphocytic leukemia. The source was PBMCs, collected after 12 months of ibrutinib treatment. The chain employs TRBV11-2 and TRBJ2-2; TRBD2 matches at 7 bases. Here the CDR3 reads CASSLRLAQMNTGELFF. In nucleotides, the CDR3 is TGTGCCAGCAGCTTACGACTAGCTCAAATGAACACCGGGGAGCTGTTTTTT.